This is a list of T cell receptor beta chains from one sample in a study of neurological immune-mediated disorders. TCRdb called the 5' RACE reads again in MiXCR, with one record for every CDR3 protein. The sample yields 53,000 or so distinct CDR3 sequences, about 8% seen once. Sequenced input: PBMCs. These TCRs come from a woman aged 40 to 50 in good health. Both conserved end residues are part of each CDR3. D genes are given only for firm matches. A row's size may be missing; if present it is once, few, many or a size class.

J: TRBJ2-7; size: many; V: TRBV6-5; D: TRBD1; DNA: TGTGCCAGCAGGGACAGGGTTTTTGGCGAGCAGTACTTC; CDR3: CASRDRVFGEQYF
J: TRBJ2-5; size: few; V: TRBV6-2/TRBV6-3; D: -; DNA: TGTGCCAGCTCCGGATACAGTCAGACCCAGTACTTC; CDR3: CASSGYSQTQYF
J: TRBJ1-1; size: many; V: TRBV6-1; D: -; DNA: TGTGCCAGCAGTGCGTCAGGGACTGGGACTGAAGCTTTCTTT; CDR3: CASSASGTGTEAFF
J: TRBJ2-7; size: many; V: TRBV7-2; D: TRBD1; DNA: TGTGCCAGCAGCTCATCCGGGACAGGGGTCTACGAGCAGTACTTC; CDR3: CASSSSGTGVYEQYF
J: TRBJ2-1; size: -; V: TRBV5-5; D: -; DNA: TGTGCCAGCAGCTTGGAGTTGGGGACCCTTTCGTATGAGCAGTTCTTC; CDR3: CASSLELGTLSYEQFF
J: TRBJ2-7; size: -; V: TRBV5-8; D: -; DNA: TGTGCCAGCCGACGAAGAGGACAATCCTACGAGCAGTACTTC; CDR3: CASRRRGQSYEQYF
J: TRBJ1-2; size: many; V: TRBV7-8; D: -; DNA: TGTGCCAGCAGCTTGGTCATCGGGACTGACAGTTATGGCTACACCTTC; CDR3: CASSLVIGTDSYGYTF
J: TRBJ1-1; size: few; V: TRBV12-3/TRBV12-4; D: TRBD1; DNA: TGTGCCAGCACTCGGACAGGGGGAGGGGGCACTGAAGCTTTCTTT; CDR3: CASTRTGGGGTEAFF
J: TRBJ2-7; size: many; V: TRBV6-5; D: -; DNA: TGTGCCAGCAGTCAGACGGAGTACGAGCAGTACTTC; CDR3: CASSQTEYEQYF
J: TRBJ2-5; size: -; V: TRBV20-1; D: TRBD1; DNA: TGCAGTGCGAACAGGGGTGGGGAGACCCAGTACTTC; CDR3: CSANRGGETQYF
J: TRBJ1-2; size: many; V: TRBV7-2; D: -; DNA: TGTGCCAGCAGCTCTTTCTCAGGGGATATCGACTATGGCTACACCTTC; CDR3: CASSSFSGDIDYGYTF
J: TRBJ1-1; size: many; V: TRBV7-2; D: -; DNA: TGTGCCAGCAGCTTAAGGGTCGGTGGGAGGGGCACTGAAGCTTTCTTT; CDR3: CASSLRVGGRGTEAFF
J: TRBJ2-2; size: many; V: TRBV29-1; D: -; DNA: TGCAGCGGTGGAAGGGGCGACACCGGGGAGCTGTTTTTT; CDR3: CSGGRGDTGELFF
J: TRBJ1-5; size: many; V: TRBV6-2/TRBV6-3; D: -; DNA: TGTGCCAGCAGTTACGGAATAAGGATACAGCCCCAGCATTTT; CDR3: CASSYGIRIQPQHF
J: TRBJ2-3; size: -; V: TRBV25-1; D: -; DNA: TGTACCAGCAGCTGGGACGGCTACACAGATACGCAGTATTTT; CDR3: CTSSWDGYTDTQYF
J: TRBJ2-5; size: many; V: TRBV5-1; D: -; DNA: TGCGCCAGCAGCCCGAACCAAGAGACCCAGTACTTC; CDR3: CASSPNQETQYF
J: TRBJ2-2; size: many; V: TRBV9; D: -; DNA: TGTGCCAGCACGACGACCGGGACGGCGAACACCGGGGAGCTGTTTTTT; CDR3: CASTTTGTANTGELFF
J: TRBJ2-3; size: many; V: TRBV29-1; D: -; DNA: TGCAGCGCTGAGACTAGATTCACAGATACGCAGTATTTT; CDR3: CSAETRFTDTQYF
J: TRBJ2-4; size: many; V: TRBV29-1; D: -; DNA: TGCAGCGTTGGGACTACAAACAAAAACATTCAGTACTTC; CDR3: CSVGTTNKNIQYF
J: TRBJ2-3; size: many; V: TRBV5-1; D: TRBD2; DNA: TGCGCCAGCAGCTTGGAGCTAGCGGGAGATACGCAGTATTTT; CDR3: CASSLELAGDTQYF
J: TRBJ2-5; size: many; V: TRBV7-2; D: TRBD2; DNA: TGTGCCAGCAGCTTAGAACGGGGGACTAGCGGGAAGGAGACCCAGTACTTC; CDR3: CASSLERGTSGKETQYF
J: TRBJ2-1; size: medium-sized; V: TRBV7-2; D: -; DNA: TGTGCCAGCAGCTTATTCGGACAGACGGATGAGCAGTTCTTC; CDR3: CASSLFGQTDEQFF
J: TRBJ2-4; size: -; V: TRBV6-1; D: TRBD2; DNA: TGTGCCAGCAGTGAATCGAGGACTAGCGGAGGAAGACACATTCAGTACTTC; CDR3: CASSESRTSGGRHIQYF
J: TRBJ1-4; size: many; V: TRBV7-9; D: TRBD1; DNA: TGTGCCAGCAGCTTAGGGGACAGGGTTGGTGAAAAACTGTTTTTT; CDR3: CASSLGDRVGEKLFF
J: TRBJ2-5; size: many; V: TRBV11-2; D: -; DNA: TGTGCCAGCAGCTTAGGCCTCCAAGAGACCCAGTACTTC; CDR3: CASSLGLQETQYF
J: TRBJ2-3; size: many; V: TRBV13; D: -; DNA: TGTGCCAGCAGCTTAGGGACCCGGAGGAACACAGATACGCAGTATTTT; CDR3: CASSLGTRRNTDTQYF
J: TRBJ2-6; size: many; V: TRBV5-1; D: -; DNA: TGCGCCAGCAGCCTCGGACACGCCAACTCTGGGGCCAACGTCCTGACTTTC; CDR3: CASSLGHANSGANVLTF
J: TRBJ2-2; size: few; V: TRBV7-6; D: TRBD1; DNA: TGTGCCAGCAGCTTAGGGGCGGGGACAGGGAACACCGGGGAGCTGTTTTTT; CDR3: CASSLGAGTGNTGELFF
J: TRBJ2-5; size: many; V: TRBV20-1; D: TRBD2; DNA: TGCAGTGCTGTCAGACTAGCACGAGAGACCCAGTACTTC; CDR3: CSAVRLARETQYF
J: TRBJ1-3; size: -; V: TRBV7-2; D: TRBD1; DNA: TGTGCCAGCAGCGAACAATCCCCCCGGGACAGGGGTACACGGGCTGGAAACACCATATATTTT; CDR3: CASSEQSPRDRGTRAGNTIYF
J: TRBJ2-1; size: few; V: TRBV3-1; D: -; DNA: TGTGCCAGCAGCCAAGGAGCCGGGGGAGGTGAGCAGTTCTTC; CDR3: CASSQGAGGGEQFF
J: TRBJ2-1; size: many; V: TRBV4-3; D: TRBD2; DNA: TGCGCCAGCAGCCAAGGGGCGGGAGGAGCGAATGAGCAGTTCTTC; CDR3: CASSQGAGGANEQFF
J: TRBJ1-2; size: many; V: TRBV20-1; D: TRBD1; DNA: TGCAGTGCTACAGACAGGGGGAACTATGGCTACACCTTC; CDR3: CSATDRGNYGYTF
J: TRBJ1-2; size: many; V: TRBV4-1; D: -; DNA: TGCGCCAGCAGCCCGTTACTAGGGGGCTACACCTTC; CDR3: CASSPLLGGYTF
J: TRBJ2-5; size: many; V: TRBV6-5; D: TRBD1; DNA: TGTGCCAGCAGTTATTCGGATGACAGGGTGAGGGAGACCCAGTACTTC; CDR3: CASSYSDDRVRETQYF
J: TRBJ2-1; size: many; V: TRBV24-1; D: -; DNA: TGTGCCACCAGTGATCAGAAGGGTGCTTACAATGAGCAGTTCTTC; CDR3: CATSDQKGAYNEQFF
J: TRBJ1-2; size: many; V: TRBV10-3; D: TRBD1; DNA: TGTGCCATCAGCGATACAGGGGACTATGGCTACACCTTC; CDR3: CAISDTGDYGYTF
J: TRBJ1-2; size: many; V: TRBV7-2; D: -; DNA: TGTGCCAGCAGCTTAACGGGGGCTAACTATGGCTACACCTTC; CDR3: CASSLTGANYGYTF
J: TRBJ2-7; size: many; V: TRBV5-1; D: TRBD1; DNA: TGCGCCAGCAGCTTAACGGACAGGGCCGCCTACGAGCAGTACTTC; CDR3: CASSLTDRAAYEQYF
J: TRBJ2-5; size: -; V: TRBV7-2; D: -; DNA: TGTGCCAGCAGCTTAGAATCGGGCCCGCGTGTCCAAGAGACCCAGTACTTC; CDR3: CASSLESGPRVQETQYF
J: TRBJ2-3; size: many; V: TRBV7-2; D: -; DNA: TGTGCCACCGCCCGGGCCCCTAGCACAGATACGCAGTATTTT; CDR3: CATARAPSTDTQYF
J: TRBJ2-3; size: many; V: TRBV25-1; D: TRBD1; DNA: TGTGCTGGGCAGGGGGTAGGAGATACGCAGTATTTT; CDR3: CAGQGVGDTQYF
J: TRBJ2-2; size: few; V: TRBV7-3; D: TRBD2; DNA: TGTGCCAGCAGCCGAGAAGCGGGAGGGAACACCGGGGAGCTGTTTTTT; CDR3: CASSREAGGNTGELFF
J: TRBJ2-3; size: many; V: TRBV6-2/TRBV6-3; D: TRBD2; DNA: TGTGCCAGCAGCCTTAGCGGGGCGATCACAGATACGCAGTATTTT; CDR3: CASSLSGAITDTQYF
J: TRBJ1-2; size: many; V: TRBV20-1; D: -; DNA: TGCAGTGCAACCTCCCTGGGGCAGTACGTCTACTATGGCTACACCTTC; CDR3: CSATSLGQYVYYGYTF
J: TRBJ1-4; size: -; V: TRBV12-3/TRBV12-4; D: -; DNA: TGTGCCAGCCATAGGGGCATCAGTGAAAAACTGTTTTTT; CDR3: CASHRGISEKLFF
J: TRBJ1-2; size: many; V: TRBV3-1; D: TRBD1; DNA: TGTGCCAGCAGCCATTCCGGGGACAGGGGATATTATGGCTACACCTTC; CDR3: CASSHSGDRGYYGYTF
J: TRBJ1-2; size: many; V: TRBV30; D: -; DNA: TGTGCCTGGACTCAGGGAAACTATGGCTACACCTTC; CDR3: CAWTQGNYGYTF
J: TRBJ2-3; size: many; V: TRBV5-1; D: -; DNA: TGCGCCAGCAGCTTGGGACTGAAAGATACGCAGTATTTT; CDR3: CASSLGLKDTQYF